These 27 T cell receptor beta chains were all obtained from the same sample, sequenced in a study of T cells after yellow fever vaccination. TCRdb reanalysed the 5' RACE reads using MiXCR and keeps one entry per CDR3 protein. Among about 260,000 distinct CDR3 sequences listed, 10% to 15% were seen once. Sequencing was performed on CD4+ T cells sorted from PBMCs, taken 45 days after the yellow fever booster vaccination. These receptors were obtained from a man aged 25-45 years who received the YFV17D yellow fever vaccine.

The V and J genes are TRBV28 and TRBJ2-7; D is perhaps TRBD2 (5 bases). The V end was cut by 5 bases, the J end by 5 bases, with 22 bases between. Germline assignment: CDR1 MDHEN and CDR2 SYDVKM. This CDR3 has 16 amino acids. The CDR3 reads CASSNPLGKLLHEQYF. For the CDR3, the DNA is TGTGCCAGCAGTAACCCACTAGGGAAGCTGCTCCACGAGCAGTACTTC.

CDR3 nucleotide sequence: TGTGCCAGCAGCCCCGGGGGGGGCGGGAGTTATGAGCAGTTCTTC. Translating it yields CASSPGGGGSYEQFF. This chain joins TRBV7-3 and TRBJ2-1; TRBD2 matches 8 bases. CDR3 length: 15 amino acids. From germline, CDR1 is SGHTA and CDR2 FQGTGA. Germline trimming cut 5 bases from V and 8 bases from J; bases unmatched to any gene: 11.

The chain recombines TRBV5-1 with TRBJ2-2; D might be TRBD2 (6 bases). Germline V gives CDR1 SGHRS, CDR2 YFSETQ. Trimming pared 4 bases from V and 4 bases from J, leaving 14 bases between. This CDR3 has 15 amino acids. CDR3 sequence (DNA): TGCGCCAGCAGCGGACCGGGAGACCCCACCGGGGAGCTGTTTTTT. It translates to CASSGPGDPTGELFF.

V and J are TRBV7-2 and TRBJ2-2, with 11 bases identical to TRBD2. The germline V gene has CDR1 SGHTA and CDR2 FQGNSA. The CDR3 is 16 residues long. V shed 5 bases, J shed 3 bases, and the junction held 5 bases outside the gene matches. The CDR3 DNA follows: TGTGCCAGCAGCCCCGGGACTAGCGGTTACACCGGGGAGCTGTTTTTT. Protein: CASSPGTSGYTGELFF.

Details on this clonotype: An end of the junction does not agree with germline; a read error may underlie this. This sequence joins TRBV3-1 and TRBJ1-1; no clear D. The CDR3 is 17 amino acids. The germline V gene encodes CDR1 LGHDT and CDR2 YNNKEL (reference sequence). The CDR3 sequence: CATSRPTMASGNTEAFF. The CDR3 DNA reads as TGTGCCACCAGCCGGCCGACGATGGCCAGCGGAAACACTGAAGCTTTCTTT.

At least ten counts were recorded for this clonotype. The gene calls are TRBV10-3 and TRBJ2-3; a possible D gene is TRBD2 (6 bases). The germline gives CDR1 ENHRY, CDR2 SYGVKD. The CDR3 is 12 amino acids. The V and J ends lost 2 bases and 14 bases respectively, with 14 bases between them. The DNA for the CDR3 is TGTGCCATCAGTGAGAGCCCGGGACTTAGGTATTTT. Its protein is CAISESPGLRYF.

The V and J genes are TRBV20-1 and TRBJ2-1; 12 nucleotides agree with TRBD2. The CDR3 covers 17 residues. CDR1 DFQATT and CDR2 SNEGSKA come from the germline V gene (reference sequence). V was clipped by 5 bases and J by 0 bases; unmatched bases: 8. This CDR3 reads CSALRLAGASSYNEQFF. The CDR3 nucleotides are TGCAGTGCTCTTCGACTAGCGGGGGCCAGCTCCTACAATGAGCAGTTCTTC.

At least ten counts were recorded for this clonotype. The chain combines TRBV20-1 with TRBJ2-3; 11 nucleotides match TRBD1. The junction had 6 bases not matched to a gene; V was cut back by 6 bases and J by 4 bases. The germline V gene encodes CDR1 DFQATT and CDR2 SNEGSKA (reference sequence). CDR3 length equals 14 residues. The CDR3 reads CSATGTGGSDTQYF. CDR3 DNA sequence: TGCAGTGCAACCGGGACAGGGGGTTCAGATACGCAGTATTTT.

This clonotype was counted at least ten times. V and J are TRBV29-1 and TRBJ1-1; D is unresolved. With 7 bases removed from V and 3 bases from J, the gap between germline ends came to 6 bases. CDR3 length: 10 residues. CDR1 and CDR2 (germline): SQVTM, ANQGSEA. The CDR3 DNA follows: TGCAGCGCTCGCGACACTGAAGCTTTCTTT. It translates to CSARDTEAFF.

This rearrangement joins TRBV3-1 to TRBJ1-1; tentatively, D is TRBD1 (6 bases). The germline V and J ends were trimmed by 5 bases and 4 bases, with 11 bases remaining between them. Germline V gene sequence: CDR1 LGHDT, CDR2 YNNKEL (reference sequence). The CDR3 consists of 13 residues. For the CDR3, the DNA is TGTGCCAGCAGCACTACAGGGTCCACTGAAGCTTTCTTT. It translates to CASSTTGSTEAFF.

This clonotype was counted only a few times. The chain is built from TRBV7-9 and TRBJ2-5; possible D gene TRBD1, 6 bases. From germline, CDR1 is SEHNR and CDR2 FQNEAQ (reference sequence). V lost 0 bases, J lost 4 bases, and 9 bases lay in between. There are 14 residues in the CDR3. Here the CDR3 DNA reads TGTGCCAGCAGCTTAGCATCAGGGGCAGAGACCCAGTACTTC. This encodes CASSLASGAETQYF.

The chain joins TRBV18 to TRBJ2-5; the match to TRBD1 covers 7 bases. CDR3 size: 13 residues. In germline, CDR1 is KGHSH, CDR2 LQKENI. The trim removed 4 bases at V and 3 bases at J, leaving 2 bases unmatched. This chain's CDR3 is CASSQTGKETQYF. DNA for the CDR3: TGTGCCAGCTCACAGACAGGGAAAGAGACCCAGTACTTC.

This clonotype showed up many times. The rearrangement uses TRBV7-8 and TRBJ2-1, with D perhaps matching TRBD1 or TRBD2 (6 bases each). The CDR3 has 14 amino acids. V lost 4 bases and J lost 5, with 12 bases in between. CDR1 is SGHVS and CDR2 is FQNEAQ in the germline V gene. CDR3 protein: CASSSRGLHNEQFF. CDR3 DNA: TGTGCCAGCAGCTCACGGGGGCTCCACAATGAGCAGTTCTTC.

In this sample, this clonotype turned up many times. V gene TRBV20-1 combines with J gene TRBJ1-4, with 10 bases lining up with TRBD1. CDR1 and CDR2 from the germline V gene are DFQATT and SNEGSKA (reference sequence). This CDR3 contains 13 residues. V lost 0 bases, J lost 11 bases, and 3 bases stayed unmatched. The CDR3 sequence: CSARDLGQGKLFF. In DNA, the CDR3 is TGCAGTGCTAGAGATTTGGGACAGGGGAAACTGTTTTTT.

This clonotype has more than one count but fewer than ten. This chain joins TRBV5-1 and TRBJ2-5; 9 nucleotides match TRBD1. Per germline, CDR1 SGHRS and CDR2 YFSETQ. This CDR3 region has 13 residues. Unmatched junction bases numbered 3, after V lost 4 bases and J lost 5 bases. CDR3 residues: CASSTGQGETQYF. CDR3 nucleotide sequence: TGCGCCAGCAGCACAGGACAGGGGGAGACCCAGTACTTC.

The chain's CDR3 is CASSPPLTGVETQYF. As DNA, the CDR3 is TGTGCCAGCTCACCACCTCTGACGGGAGTAGAGACCCAGTACTTC. The V and J genes are TRBV18 and TRBJ2-5; D is perhaps TRBD2 (6 bases). Germline V gives CDR1 KGHSH, CDR2 LQKENI. Trimming left V 0 bases short and J 4 bases short, with 12 bases between. CDR3 length: 15 amino acids.

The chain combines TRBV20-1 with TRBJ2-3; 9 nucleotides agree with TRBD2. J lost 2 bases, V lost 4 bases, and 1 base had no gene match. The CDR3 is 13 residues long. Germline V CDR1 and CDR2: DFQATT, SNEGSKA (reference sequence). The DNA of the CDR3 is TGCAGTGCTACTAGCGGGATCACAGATACGCAGTATTTT. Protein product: CSATSGITDTQYF.

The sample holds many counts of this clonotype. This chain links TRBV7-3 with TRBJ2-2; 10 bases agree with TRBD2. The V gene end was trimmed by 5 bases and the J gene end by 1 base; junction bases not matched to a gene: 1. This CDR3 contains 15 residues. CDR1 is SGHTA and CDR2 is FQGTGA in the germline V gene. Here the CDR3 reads CASSRTSGNTGELFF. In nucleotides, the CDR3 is TGTGCCAGCAGCCGGACTAGCGGGAACACCGGGGAGCTGTTTTTT.

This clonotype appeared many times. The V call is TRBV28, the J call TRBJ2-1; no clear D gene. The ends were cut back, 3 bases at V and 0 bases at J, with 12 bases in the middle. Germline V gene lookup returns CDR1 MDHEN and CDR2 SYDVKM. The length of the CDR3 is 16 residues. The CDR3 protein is CASSLSGPGSYNEQFF. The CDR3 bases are TGTGCCAGCAGTTTGTCTGGGCCTGGCTCCTACAATGAGCAGTTCTTC.

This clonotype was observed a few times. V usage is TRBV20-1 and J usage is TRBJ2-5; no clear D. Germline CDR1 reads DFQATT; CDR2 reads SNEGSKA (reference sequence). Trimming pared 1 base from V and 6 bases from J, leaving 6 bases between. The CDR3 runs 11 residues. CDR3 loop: CSARVEQTQYF. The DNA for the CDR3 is TGCAGTGCTAGAGTTGAGCAGACCCAGTACTTC.

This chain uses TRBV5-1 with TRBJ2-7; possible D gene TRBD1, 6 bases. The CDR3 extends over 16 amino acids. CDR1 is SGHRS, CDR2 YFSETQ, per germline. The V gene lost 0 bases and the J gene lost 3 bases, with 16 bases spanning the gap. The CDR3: CASSLEGVGRGYEQYF. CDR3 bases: TGCGCCAGCAGCTTGGAAGGGGTGGGCAGGGGCTACGAGCAGTACTTC.

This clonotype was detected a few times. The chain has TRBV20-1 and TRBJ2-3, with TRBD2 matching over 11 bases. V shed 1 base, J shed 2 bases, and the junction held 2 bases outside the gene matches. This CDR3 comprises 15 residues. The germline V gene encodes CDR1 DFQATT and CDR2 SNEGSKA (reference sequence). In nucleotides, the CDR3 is TGCAGTGCTAGAGGACTAGCGGGACCCACAGATACGCAGTATTTT. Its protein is CSARGLAGPTDTQYF.

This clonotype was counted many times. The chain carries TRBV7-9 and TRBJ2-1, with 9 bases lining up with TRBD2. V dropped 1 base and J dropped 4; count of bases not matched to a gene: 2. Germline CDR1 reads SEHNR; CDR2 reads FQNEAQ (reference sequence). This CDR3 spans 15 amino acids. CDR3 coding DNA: TGTGCCAGCAGCTTAGTGGGACTAGCTTACAATGAGCAGTTCTTC. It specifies CASSLVGLAYNEQFF.

CDR3 protein: CASSFDWEGTQYF. The CDR3 nucleotides are TGTGCCAGCAGCTTCGATTGGGAAGGGACCCAGTACTTC. The V gene is TRBV7-9, the J gene TRBJ2-5; D ambiguous. CDR1 is SEHNR and CDR2 is FQNEAQ in the germline V gene (reference sequence). V was clipped by 3 bases and J by 7 bases, with 12 bases between them. This CDR3 has 13 residues.

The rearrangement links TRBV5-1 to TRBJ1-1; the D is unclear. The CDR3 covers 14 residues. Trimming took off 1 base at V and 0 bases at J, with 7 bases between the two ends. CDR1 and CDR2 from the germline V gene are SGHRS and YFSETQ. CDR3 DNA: TGCGCCAGCAGCTTGATAGGGTTGAACACTGAAGCTTTCTTT. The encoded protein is CASSLIGLNTEAFF.

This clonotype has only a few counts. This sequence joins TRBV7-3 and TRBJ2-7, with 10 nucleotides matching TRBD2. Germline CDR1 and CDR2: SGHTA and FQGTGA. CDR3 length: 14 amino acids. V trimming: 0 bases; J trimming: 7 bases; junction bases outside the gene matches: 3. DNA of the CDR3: TGTGCCAGCAGCTTAACAGCGGGAGGGGAGGAGCAGTACTTC. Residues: CASSLTAGGEEQYF.

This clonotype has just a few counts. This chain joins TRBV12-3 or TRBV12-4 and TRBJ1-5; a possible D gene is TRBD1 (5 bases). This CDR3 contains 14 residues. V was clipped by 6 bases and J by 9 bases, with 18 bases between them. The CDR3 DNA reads TGTGCCAGCAGCCCCCTGGGGGGATTTACGCCCCAGCATTTT. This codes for CASSPLGGFTPQHF.